This T cell receptor beta chain originates from a study of control samples from healthy donors and cancer patients (dated by TCRdb to the early 2020s). CDR1 and CDR2 are drawn from the germline V gene: MGHDK, SYGVNS. Inclusive of the bounding cysteine and phenylalanine, the CDR3 is 17 residues long. Only the CDR3 portion is preserved as DNA: 51 bases, with reading frame beginning at the first base. Trimming takes 1 base from V and 4 bases from J, and the germline ends sit 16 bases apart. Details on this clone: What this receptor recognizes is not known. Base qualities are not recorded, but no much larger clone differs from it by a single base.

Library preparation was by the immunoSEQ multiplex PCR assay. TCRdb took over this immuneACCESS table, retaining in-frame rearrangements with V and J assigned. Such tables are incomplete; in checked studies, under half of the missing clones stem from an unresolved V gene, and the remainder is unexplained. The sample table contains some 140,000 clones; only one count was recorded for over 85% of them. The top ten constitute roughly 10% of the sample. The chain uses TRBV25-1 and TRBJ2-2; D gene: possibly TRBD1, on 5 matching bases. This TCR came from a man aged 25-45 years in good health. The sequencing sample was made of blood. The DNA sequence reads TGTGCCAGCAGTGAATCGAAGGGGCCAGGTTTCACCGGGGAGCTGTTTTTT. Its coded protein is CASSESKGPGFTGELFF.